Listed below are T cell receptor beta chains from one sample, sequenced in a study of cytomegalovirus exposure and HLA in healthy donors. Assay: immunoSEQ multiplex PCR; the TCRdb copy retains only in-frame clones and omits some. The sample consists of some 170,000 clones, roughly 70% of them appearing once. Sequencing was carried out using PBMCs. These receptors all come from a woman aged 50 to 60 in good health and CMV-seropositive. Both conserved end residues are part of each CDR3. The D gene is left open where the match is weak. Size tells how often a clone was seen (once, few, many) or the class of an expanded clone, and some rows leave it out.

d_gene	v_gene	j_gene	abundance	CDR3aa	CDR3nt
TRBD1	TRBV29-1	TRBJ2-1	once	CSVEDLQGASFGEQFF	TGCAGCGTTGAAGATCTTCAGGGGGCAAGCTTTGGTGAGCAGTTCTTC
-	TRBV18	TRBJ2-5	-	CASSPGRQETQYF	TGTGCCAGCTCACCGGGCAGACAAGAGACCCAGTACTTC
-	TRBV2	TRBJ2-3	-	CASNTALSTDTQYF	TGTGCCAGTAATACTGCCCTTAGCACAGATACGCAGTATTTT
-	TRBV5-5	TRBJ1-5	few	CASSLGALAVGNQPQHF	TGTGCCAGCAGCCTGGGGGCCCTCGCAGTGGGCAATCAGCCCCAGCATTTT
TRBD1	TRBV5-6	TRBJ1-2	-	CASSSGTGGNYGYTF	TGTGCCAGCAGCTCAGGGACAGGGGGGAACTATGGCTACACCTTC
-	TRBV13	TRBJ1-1	-	CASSRTDLVTEAFF	TGTGCCAGCAGCCGGACTGATTTGGTCACTGAAGCTTTCTTT
-	TRBV28	TRBJ2-6	once	CASSQYREGANVLTF	TGTGCCAGCAGTCAATACAGAGAGGGGGCCAACGTCCTGACTTTC
-	TRBV15	TRBJ1-1	few	CATSVPWRDTEAFF	TGTGCCACCAGCGTACCTTGGAGGGACACTGAAGCTTTCTTT
-	TRBV2	TRBJ2-1	-	CASSEGGRNEQFF	TGTGCCAGCAGTGAGGGGGGTAGGAATGAGCAGTTCTTC
-	TRBV11-2	TRBJ1-1	-	CASSLDTGAEEGTEAFF	TGTGCCAGCAGCTTAGATACGGGCGCGGAGGAAGGGACTGAAGCTTTCTTT
-	TRBV7-9	TRBJ2-5	-	CSSSLVGTPTRETQYF	TGTTCCAGCAGCTTAGTGGGCACCCCTACAAGGGAGACCCAGTACTTC
TRBD2	TRBV11-2	TRBJ2-1	-	CASSFLIGGGEQFF	TGTGCCAGCAGCTTTTTGATCGGCGGGGGGGAGCAGTTCTTC
TRBD1	TRBV9	TRBJ2-1	-	CASSVLSTGFEQFF	TGTGCCAGCAGCGTCCTATCGACAGGGTTTGAGCAGTTCTTC
TRBD1	TRBV4-1	TRBJ1-2	-	CASSLKDRGYEVNYGYTF	TGCGCCAGCAGCCTAAAAGACAGGGGATATGAGGTGAACTATGGCTACACCTTC
-	TRBV2	TRBJ1-4	-	CASSVGGVKLFF	TGTGCCAGCAGTGTGGGGGGGGTCAAACTGTTTTTT
-	TRBV29-1	TRBJ2-1	few	CSVESLDSNEQFF	TGCAGCGTTGAATCCCTAGACTCAAATGAGCAGTTCTTC
TRBD1	TRBV7-7	TRBJ2-2	-	CASSLDRGNTGELFF	TGTGCCAGCAGCTTGGACAGGGGGAACACCGGGGAGCTGTTTTTT
TRBD2	TRBV19	TRBJ2-5	-	CASSASGGYQETQYF	TGTGCCAGTAGCGCTAGCGGGGGGTACCAAGAGACCCAGTACTTC
-	TRBV19	TRBJ2-7	-	CASRASSAYEQYF	TGTGCCAGCCGCGCCAGTAGCGCCTACGAGCAGTACTTC
-	TRBV11-2	TRBJ2-7	once	CASSQPESSYEQYF	TGTGCCAGCAGCCAACCGGAGAGCTCCTACGAGCAGTACTTC
-	TRBV2	TRBJ2-3	-	CASNGLKDTQYF	TGTGCCAGCAACGGACTCAAAGATACGCAGTATTTT
-	TRBV19	TRBJ1-2	few	CASSYGGDHYGYTF	TGTGCCAGTAGTTATGGGGGCGATCACTATGGCTACACCTTC
-	TRBV5-1	TRBJ1-4	few	CASSLARSPEKLFF	TGCGCCAGCAGCTTGGCCAGGTCACCCGAAAAACTGTTTTTT